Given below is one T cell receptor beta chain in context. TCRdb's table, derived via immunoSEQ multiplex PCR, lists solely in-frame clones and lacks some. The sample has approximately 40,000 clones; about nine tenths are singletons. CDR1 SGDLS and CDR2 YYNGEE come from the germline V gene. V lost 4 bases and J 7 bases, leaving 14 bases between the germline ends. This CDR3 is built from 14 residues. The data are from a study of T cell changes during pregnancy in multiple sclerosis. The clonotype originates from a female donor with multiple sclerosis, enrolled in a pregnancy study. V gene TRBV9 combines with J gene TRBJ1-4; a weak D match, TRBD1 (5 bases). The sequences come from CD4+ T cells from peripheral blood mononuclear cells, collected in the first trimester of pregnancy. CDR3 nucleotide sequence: TGTGCCAGCAGCTCAGCGGCGGGGGGTGAAAAACTGTTTTTT. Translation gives CASSSAAGGEKLFF.